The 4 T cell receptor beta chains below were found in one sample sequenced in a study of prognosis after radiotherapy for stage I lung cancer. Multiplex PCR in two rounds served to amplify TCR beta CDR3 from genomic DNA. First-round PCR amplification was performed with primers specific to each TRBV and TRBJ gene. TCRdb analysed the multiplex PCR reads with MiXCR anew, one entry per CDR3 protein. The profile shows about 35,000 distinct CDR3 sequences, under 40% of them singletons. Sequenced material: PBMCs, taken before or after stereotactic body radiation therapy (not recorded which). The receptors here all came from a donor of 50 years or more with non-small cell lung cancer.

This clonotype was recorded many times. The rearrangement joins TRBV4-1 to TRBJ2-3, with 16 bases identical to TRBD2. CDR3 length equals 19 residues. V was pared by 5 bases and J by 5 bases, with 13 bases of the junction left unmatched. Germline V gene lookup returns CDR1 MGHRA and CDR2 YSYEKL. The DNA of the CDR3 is TGCGCCAGCAGCACGCCGGGACTAGCGGGAGGGAGAAATCGAGATACGCAGTATTTT. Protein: CASSTPGLAGGRNRDTQYF.

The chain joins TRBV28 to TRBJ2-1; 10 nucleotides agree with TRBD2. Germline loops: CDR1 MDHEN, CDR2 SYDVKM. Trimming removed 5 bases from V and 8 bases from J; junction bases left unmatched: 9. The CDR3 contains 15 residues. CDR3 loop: CASSTPSGSTDEQFF. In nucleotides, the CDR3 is TGTGCCAGCAGTACCCCTAGCGGGAGTACCGATGAGCAGTTCTTC.

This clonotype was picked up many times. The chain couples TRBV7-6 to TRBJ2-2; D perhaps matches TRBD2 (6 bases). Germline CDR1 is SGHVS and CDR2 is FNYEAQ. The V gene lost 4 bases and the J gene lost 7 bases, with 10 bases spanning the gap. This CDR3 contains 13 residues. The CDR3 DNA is TGTGCCAGCAGCTCGGTGGGAGGCGGGGAGCTGTTTTTT. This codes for CASSSVGGGELFF.

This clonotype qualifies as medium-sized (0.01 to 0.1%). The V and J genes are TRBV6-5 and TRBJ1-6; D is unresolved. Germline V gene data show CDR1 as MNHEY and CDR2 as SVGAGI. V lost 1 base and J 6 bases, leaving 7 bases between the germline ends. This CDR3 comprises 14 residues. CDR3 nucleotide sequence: TGTGCCAGCAGTTACTTCGACGGTAATTCACCCCTCCACTTT. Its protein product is CASSYFDGNSPLHF.